This is a list of T cell receptor beta chains from one sample in a study of blood T cells in healthy people across ages. A single record per CDR3 protein comes from TCRdb applying MiXCR to the 5' RACE reads. The sample has 1.5 million to 2 million distinct CDR3 sequences; roughly 27% are singletons. Input material: blood. These TCRs come from a woman in her 30s in good health. The CDR3 runs from the conserved cysteine through the conserved F or W. The D gene is left open where the match is weak. Only some rows state a clone size, as once, few, many or a class for expanded clones.

d_call clone_size cdr3_length j_call v_call cdr3_aa cdr3_nt
- - 12 TRBJ1-2 TRBV3-1 CASSAPSHGYTF TGTGCCAGCAGCGCTCCTTCCCATGGCTACACCTTC
- few 14 TRBJ2-1 TRBV27 CASRGLGSYNEQFF TGTGCCAGCAGGGGACTGGGCTCCTACAATGAGCAGTTCTTC
- - 14 TRBJ1-1 TRBV3-1 CASSRNTANTEAFF TGTGCCAGCAGCCGAAATACAGCGAACACTGAAGCTTTCTTT
- few 11 TRBJ2-7 TRBV20-1 CSATGLGDQYF TGCAGTGCTACGGGCTTAGGCGACCAGTACTTC
TRBD2 many 14 TRBJ2-3 TRBV9 CASSASGSTDTQYF TGTGCCAGCAGCGCTAGCGGAAGCACAGATACGCAGTATTTT
- many 12 TRBJ2-7 TRBV29-1 CSVEGNAYEQYF TGCAGCGTTGAGGGGAATGCCTACGAGCAGTACTTC
- - 13 TRBJ2-5 TRBV5-1 CASSAAPWETQYF TGCGCCAGCAGCGCGGCTCCATGGGAGACCCAGTACTTC
TRBD1 - 16 TRBJ1-6 TRBV18 CASSPQGTANNSPLHF TGTGCCAGCTCACCCCAGGGGACAGCAAATAATTCACCCCTCCACTTT
- - 12 TRBJ2-1 TRBV10-3 CAISEPQETQFF TGTGCCATCAGTGAGCCTCAAGAGACCCAGTTCTTC
- - 17 TRBJ2-1 TRBV24-1 CATSDYQGSKISNEQFF TGTGCCACCAGTGATTACCAGGGGTCCAAAATAAGCAATGAGCAGTTCTTC
- - 17 TRBJ2-1 TRBV12-3/TRBV12-4 CASSFILSTSETPWQFF TGTGCCAGCAGTTTTATTCTATCAACTAGTGAAACGCCATGGCAGTTCTTC
- - 15 TRBJ2-3 TRBV28 CASSFGQPHTDAQYF TGTGCCAGCAGTTTTGGCCAACCACACACAGATGCGCAGTATTTT
- - 16 TRBJ1-1 TRBV20-1 CSARDLRGALNTEAFF TGCAGTGCTAGAGATCTCAGGGGAGCCTTGAACACTGAAGCTTTCTTT
TRBD1 - 13 TRBJ1-2 TRBV7-2 CARSSGGGDGYTF TGTGCCAGAAGTTCGGGAGGGGGCGATGGCTACACCTTC
TRBD1 - 17 TRBJ2-5 TRBV24-1 CATSVTNRDSSQETQYF TGTGCCACCAGTGTAACCAACCGGGACAGCTCCCAAGAGACCCAGTACTTC
- - 13 TRBJ2-7 TRBV12-3/TRBV12-4 CASRFTGNSEQYF TGTGCCAGCAGATTTACAGGGAACAGCGAGCAGTACTTC
- - 15 TRBJ2-5 TRBV18 CASSPPAKDQKTQYF TGTGCCAGCTCACCCCCCGCTAAGGACCAGAAGACCCAGTACTTC
- - 15 TRBJ2-3 TRBV5-1 CASSPSWGAQDTQYF TGCGCCAGCAGCCCAAGCTGGGGGGCTCAAGATACGCAGTATTTT
TRBD2 few 16 TRBJ2-1 TRBV6-6 CASSYLREGPLNEQFF TGTGCCAGCAGTTACTTGCGGGAGGGCCCTCTCAATGAGCAGTTCTTC
TRBD2 few 13 TRBJ2-3 TRBV20-1 CSAISGASQTQYF TGCAGTGCTATTAGCGGGGCCTCCCAGACGCAGTATTTT
- - 15 TRBJ2-3 TRBV29-1 CSVGKVSSSTDTQYF TGCAGCGTGGGGAAGGTGTCCTCTAGCACAGATACGCAGTATTTT
- once 15 TRBJ1-1 TRBV7-9 CASAGVLQVIIGAFF TGTGCCAGCGCTGGAGTCCTGCAAGTTATTATTGGAGCTTTCTTT
- - 11 TRBJ2-1 TRBV12-3/TRBV12-4 CASSIGGRRFF TGTGCCAGCAGTATCGGGGGGCGTCGGTTCTTC
TRBD2 few 20 TRBJ2-3 TRBV10-3 CAISEGFGSGGVLPTDTQYF TGTGCCATCAGTGAGGGGTTTGGGAGCGGGGGGGTTCTCCCCACAGATACGCAGTATTTT
- - 16 TRBJ2-7 TRBV7-6 CASSLSGAWDIGEQYF TGTGCCAGCAGCTTATCCGGCGCTTGGGATATTGGCGAGCAGTACTTC
- few 14 TRBJ1-2 TRBV3-1 CASSQVPTDYGYTF TGCGCCAGCAGCCAAGTTCCAACGGACTATGGCTACACCTTC
- - 12 TRBJ2-3 TRBV10-2 CASSKVTDTQYF TGCGCCAGCAGCAAGGTCACAGATACGCAGTATTTT
- few 16 TRBJ2-7 TRBV4-3 CASSQGSGLLSYEQYF TGCGCCAGCAGCCAAGGAAGCGGACTCCTCTCCTACGAGCAGTACTTC
- - 15 TRBJ1-1 TRBV14 CASSQLAAGRTEAFF TGTGCCAGCAGCCAGTTAGCGGCAGGACGCACTGAAGCTTTCTTT
- few 15 TRBJ2-3 TRBV9 CASSARVRGPDTQYF TGTGCCAGCAGCGCCAGGGTTAGGGGCCCAGATACGCAGTATTTT
- - 12 TRBJ2-5 TRBV6-6 CASGGPQLTQYF TGTGCCAGCGGGGGACCCCAATTGACCCAGTACTTC
TRBD2 - 15 TRBJ2-3 TRBV5-1 CASRNLAGGQDTQYF TGCGCCAGCAGGAACTTAGCGGGGGGGCAGGATACGCAGTATTTT
TRBD1 many 15 TRBJ2-7 TRBV28 CASSQPTGLSYEQYF TGTGCCAGCAGTCAACCGACAGGGTTATCCTACGAGCAGTACTTC
TRBD2 many 16 TRBJ2-5 TRBV20-1 CSARLASGSRMETQYF TGCAGTGCTAGGCTGGCTAGCGGGAGTCGGATGGAGACCCAGTACTTC
- few 14 TRBJ1-2 TRBV5-1 CASSQRQAPYGYTF TGCGCCAGCAGCCAACGACAGGCACCCTATGGCTACACCTTC
- - 13 TRBJ1-1 TRBV13 CASSYLKGTEAFF TGTGCCAGCAGCTACCTGAAGGGCACGGAAGCTTTCTTT
- - 15 TRBJ2-7 TRBV5-6 CASSSRRTAIYEQYF TGTGCCAGCAGCTCTCGTCGGACGGCAATCTACGAGCAGTACTTC
- - 12 TRBJ1-2 TRBV20-1 CSARSWGHGYTF TGCAGTGCTCGGAGCTGGGGGCATGGCTACACCTTC
- - 14 TRBJ2-7 TRBV6-5 CASSYSARAYEQYF TGTGCCAGCAGTTACTCGGCCAGGGCATACGAGCAGTACTTC
- - 14 TRBJ2-2 TRBV5-1 CASSLVLGPGELFF TGCGCCAGCAGCTTGGTTCTGGGACCCGGGGAGCTGTTTTTT
TRBD1 few 16 TRBJ2-7 TRBV9 CASSPRDRGPSYEQYF TGTGCCAGCAGCCCCCGAGACAGGGGACCCTCCTACGAGCAGTACTTC
- - 13 TRBJ1-6 TRBV29-1 CSAADNQGSPLHF TGCAGCGCCGCGGACAACCAAGGTTCACCCCTCCACTTT
TRBD1 - 16 TRBJ1-4 TRBV7-9 CASSSGVGQGKEKLFF TGTGCCAGCAGCTCCGGAGTGGGACAGGGTAAAGAAAAACTGTTTTTT
TRBD1 - 15 TRBJ2-1 TRBV5-1 CASQRGQGRSNEQFF TGCGCCAGCCAACGGGGACAGGGGCGTTCCAATGAGCAGTTCTTC
TRBD2 - 18 TRBJ2-3 TRBV9 CASSVDPGGSTNTDTQYF TGTGCCAGCAGCGTAGATCCGGGGGGATCAACTAACACAGATACGCAGTATTTT
- - 14 TRBJ2-5 TRBV5-5 CASSLEVIAETQYF TGTGCCAGCAGCTTAGAGGTGATAGCTGAGACCCAGTACTTC
- many 13 TRBJ1-2 TRBV9 CASSVDGGYGYTF TGTGCCAGCAGCGTAGACGGCGGGTATGGCTACACCTTC
- - 13 TRBJ2-7 TRBV2 CASREGVRYEQYF TGTGCCAGCAGGGAAGGGGTACGGTACGAGCAGTACTTC
- - 12 TRBJ2-7 TRBV6-5 CASRKTLYEQYF TGTGCCAGCAGGAAGACACTCTACGAGCAGTACTTC
- few 14 TRBJ1-2 TRBV5-1 CASSFASGNSGYTF TGCGCCAGCAGCTTTGCCAGCGGCAATTCTGGCTACACCTTC
- many 16 TRBJ2-4 TRBV5-1 CASSPSPGRAVNIQYF TGCGCCAGCAGCCCATCTCCTGGCAGGGCCGTAAACATTCAGTACTTC
TRBD2 few 18 TRBJ2-1 TRBV12-3/TRBV12-4 CASMRGLAGGESYNEQFF TGTGCCAGCATGAGGGGACTAGCGGGAGGGGAGTCCTACAATGAGCAGTTCTTC
- few 13 TRBJ2-1 TRBV5-5 CASSLGELALMFF TGTGCCAGCAGCCTGGGGGAGCTAGCGCTTATGTTCTTC
TRBD2 many 17 TRBJ2-7 TRBV10-3 CAISESGLAGRSYEQYF TGTGCCATCAGTGAGTCCGGACTAGCGGGCCGTTCCTACGAGCAGTACTTC
- - 15 TRBJ2-4 TRBV29-1 CSVVSGVVAKNIQYF TGCAGCGTTGTGTCAGGGGTGGTTGCCAAAAACATTCAGTACTTC
TRBD1 - 15 TRBJ2-3 TRBV7-6 CASSSIRQGGDTQYF TGTGCCAGCAGCTCCATCCGACAGGGGGGGGATACGCAGTATTTT
- - 17 TRBJ2-1 TRBV5-1 CASSLSFGPLSYNEQFF TGCGCCAGCAGCTTGTCCTTTGGACCACTCTCCTACAATGAGCAGTTCTTC
- few 17 TRBJ2-4 TRBV7-2 CASSLARTPLAKNIQYF TGTGCCAGCAGCTTAGCCAGGACACCCTTAGCCAAAAACATTCAGTACTTC
TRBD1 few 14 TRBJ1-5 TRBV12-3/TRBV12-4 CASSSGQVDQPQHF TGTGCCAGCAGCTCCGGACAGGTAGATCAGCCCCAGCATTTT